This is a list of T cell receptor beta chains from one sample in a study of blood T cell repertoires in COVID-19. Produced via immunoSEQ multiplex PCR; TCRdb's table is partial and in-frame only. The sample records approximately 140,000 clones, 84% being singletons. Sequencing was performed on PBMCs or T cells enriched from blood (not recorded which). All receptors come from a man aged 50 or older in a cohort exposed to, infected with or recovered from COVID-19 (not recorded which). The CDR3 runs from the conserved cysteine through the conserved F or W. The D gene is left open where the match is weak. Clone size is stated in some rows and not others, as once, few, many or a class when expanded.

TRBJ1-2 TRBD1 NA TRBV28 TGTGCCAGCAGTTTGCCAGGGGGAGCCTATGGCTACACCTTC CASSLPGGAYGYTF
TRBJ1-1 NA NA TRBV24-1 TGTGCCACCCGGGGGGCGCGGGCAGCTTTCTTT CATRGARAAFF
TRBJ1-2 NA NA TRBV24-1 TGTGCCACCAGTGTTAGGAGGGCGTCCCATGGCTACACCTTC CATSVRRASHGYTF
TRBJ1-1 TRBD1 NA TRBV10-1 TGCGCCAGCAGGTCGGACAGGGAAAGCACTGAAGCTTTCTTT CASRSDRESTEAFF
TRBJ2-2 NA NA TRBV19 TGTGCCAGTAGTATAAATGTCAGGATACTGGAGCTGTTTTTT CASSINVRILELFF
TRBJ2-7 TRBD1 NA TRBV19 TGTGCCAGTAGTCCTGACAGGGTGAGCGAGCAGTACTTC CASSPDRVSEQYF
TRBJ1-2 TRBD1 once TRBV20-1 TGCAGTGTTGAGGGGGCGAATGGCTACACCTTC CSVEGANGYTF
TRBJ2-1 TRBD2 NA TRBV5-1 TGCGCCAGCAGCATACGGACTAGCGGGAACGATGAGCAGTTCTTC CASSIRTSGNDEQFF
TRBJ1-2 NA NA TRBV24-1 TGTGCCACCAGTGACCAGACGTCGGGTTTGTATGGCTACACCTTC CATSDQTSGLYGYTF
TRBJ2-7 NA NA TRBV15 TGTGCCACCAGCAGAGAGCTAGGGGCCTACGAGCAGTACTTC CATSRELGAYEQYF
TRBJ2-7 TRBD2 NA TRBV5-6 TGTGCCAGCAGCCCTCCACTAGCGGTCTCCTACGAGCAGTACTTC CASSPPLAVSYEQYF
TRBJ2-2 NA NA TRBV5-1 TGCGCCAGCAGCTTGGTACAGACGAACACCGGGGAGCTGTTTTTT CASSLVQTNTGELFF
TRBJ2-7 NA NA TRBV9 TGTGCCAGCAGCGTAGACGGGTTTACCTACGAGCAGTACTTC CASSVDGFTYEQYF